This T cell receptor beta chain stems from a study of cytomegalovirus exposure and HLA in healthy donors. Study-level background: A prior analysis found 117 million unique TCR beta sequences from 150 million to 200 million T cells. Study-level findings and limits: Presence/absence results assume similar sequencing depth per donor, which may not hold.

PCR was performed using 60 Vbeta and 13 Jbeta primers. Repertoires were generated with immunoSEQ multiplex PCR, while TCRdb's copy carries only in-frame clones and drops some. The sample includes 30,000 to 50,000 clones, approximately 63% of them seen just once. Points on this clone: The antigen remains unidentified.

Germline values: CDR1 LGHNA, CDR2 YNFKEQ. V lost 3 bases to trimming and J lost 0 bases; unmatched junction nucleotides: 5. This CDR3 is built from 15 residues. Sequencing was carried out using PBMCs. The source is a man aged 35 to 55 in good health and CMV-seronegative. The chain couples TRBV4-2 to TRBJ2-7; 7 bases match TRBD1. In DNA, the CDR3 is TGTGCCAGCAGCCAGCCGACAGGGAACTCCTACGAGCAGTACTTC. This gives the protein CASSQPTGNSYEQYF.